These 14 T cell receptor beta chains were all obtained from the same sample, sequenced in a study of T cells after yellow fever vaccination. TCRdb ran MiXCR on the 5' RACE reads and lists one entry per CDR3 protein. The table lists around 140,000 distinct CDR3 sequences, about 7% of them singletons, with 0.5% to 0.65% in the top ten. Source: CD4+ T cells sorted from PBMCs, taken 10 days after the yellow fever booster vaccination. The receptors shown here come from a young man who received the YFV17D yellow fever vaccine.

This clonotype was counted ten times or more. This chain connects TRBV5-5 to TRBJ2-7, with D perhaps matching TRBD1 (6 bases). Germline V gene sequence: CDR1 SGHKS, CDR2 YYEKEE (reference sequence). The V end lost 4 bases, the J end lost 6 bases, and 17 bases lay between the germline ends. The CDR3 sequence is 14 residues long. CDR3 DNA sequence: TGTGCCAGCAGCGGGATAAATACAGGGTCCGAGCAGTACTTC. This translates into CASSGINTGSEQYF.

This clonotype was counted many times. V usage is TRBV20-1 and J usage is TRBJ2-3; no clear D gene. This CDR3 contains 14 residues. Per germline, CDR1 DFQATT and CDR2 SNEGSKA (reference sequence). Trimming shortened V by 5 bases and J by 0 bases, and 12 bases separated the two germline ends. CDR3 nucleotides: TGCAGTGCTCGAAGCATTCCTAGCACAGATACGCAGTATTTT. It specifies CSARSIPSTDTQYF.

This clonotype occurred a few times. The J gene is TRBJ2-5, the V gene TRBV2; TRBD2 aligns across 9 bases. Germline values: CDR1 SNHLY, CDR2 FYNNEI. After removal of 2 bases from V and 5 bases from J, the junction contained 15 bases not matched to a gene. CDR3 length: 18 residues. The CDR3 spells CASSEPRTSSGKGETQYF. Here the CDR3 DNA reads TGTGCCAGCAGTGAACCCCGGACGTCTAGCGGGAAGGGCGAGACCCAGTACTTC.

This rearrangement joins TRBV11-3 to TRBJ2-2; D is undetermined. CDR1 SGHNT and CDR2 YENEEA come from the germline V gene. The CDR3 has 13 residues. Trimming left V 0 bases short and J 6 bases short, with 5 bases between. The CDR3 is CASSLDFPGELFF. Written as DNA, the CDR3 is TGTGCCAGCAGCTTAGATTTCCCCGGGGAGCTGTTTTTT.

This clonotype was seen many times. This chain links TRBV2 with TRBJ2-7, with 10 bases fitting TRBD1. Trimming removed 4 bases from V and 2 bases from J; junction bases left unmatched: 5. Germline CDR1 and CDR2: SNHLY and FYNNEI. The CDR3 is 15 residues long. In nucleotides, the CDR3 is TGTGCCAGCAGTGTAGGGGGACAGGGGACCTACGAGCAGTACTTC. Amino acid sequence: CASSVGGQGTYEQYF.

This clonotype was recorded many times. V usage is TRBV7-2 and J usage is TRBJ1-6; D not certain. The ends were cut back, 7 bases at V and 7 bases at J, with 14 bases in the middle. CDR3 length: 14 amino acids. Germline V gene sequence: CDR1 SGHTA, CDR2 FQGNSA. In DNA form, the CDR3 reads TGTGCCAGCACCTCATTTAAAGGGAATTCACCCCTCCACTTT. Translation: CASTSFKGNSPLHF.

This clonotype was recorded at least ten times. The chain carries TRBV7-8 and TRBJ1-1, with D hard to call. CDR3 size: 14 residues. V was pared by 4 bases and J by 1 base, with 10 bases between. CDR1 and CDR2 from the germline V gene are SGHVS and FQNEAQ. The CDR3 coding sequence is TGTGCCAGCAGCTGGGCTGCGCAGAACACTGAAGCTTTCTTT. Amino acid sequence: CASSWAAQNTEAFF.

Many counts were recorded for this clonotype. The chain employs TRBV20-1 and TRBJ2-7, with 9 bases fitting TRBD2. Unmatched junction bases numbered 7, after V lost 5 bases and J lost 5 bases. Germline V CDR1 and CDR2: DFQATT, SNEGSKA (reference sequence). The CDR3 loop spans 13 amino acids. CDR3 sequence: CSALAGALHEQYF. Here the CDR3 DNA reads TGCAGTGCTTTAGCGGGAGCTCTCCACGAGCAGTACTTC.

This clonotype was seen a handful of times. The chain couples TRBV28 to TRBJ2-7; no definite D call. Trimming left V 1 base short and J 2 bases short, with 3 bases between. The CDR3 sequence is 12 residues long. Looked up from germline, CDR1 is MDHEN and CDR2 is SYDVKM. CDR3 protein: CASSLFPYEQYF. CDR3 coding DNA: TGTGCCAGCAGTTTATTCCCCTACGAGCAGTACTTC.

This clonotype was counted many times. J is TRBJ1-2 and V is TRBV7-2, with D perhaps matching TRBD1 (5 bases). Looked up from germline, CDR1 is SGHTA and CDR2 is FQGNSA. The V and J ends lost 6 bases and 2 bases respectively, with 13 bases between them. The CDR3 totals 14 residues. The CDR3 sequence: CASRPGRTNYGYTF. Written as DNA, the CDR3 is TGTGCCAGCAGGCCGGGGCGGACCAACTATGGCTACACCTTC.

The sample holds many counts of this clonotype. This chain joins TRBV12-3 or TRBV12-4 and TRBJ2-4, with D maybe TRBD1 (5 bases). CDR3 size: 15 residues. Trimming took 2 bases from V and 1 from J, leaving 9 bases between them. The CDR3 DNA is TGTGCCAGCAGTTTACAGGGAAGCGCCAAAAACATTCAGTACTTC. Residues: CASSLQGSAKNIQYF.

This clonotype was seen a few times. This chain uses TRBV4-3 with TRBJ2-3, with TRBD2 as a possible D gene (6 bases). V shed 4 bases and J shed 4 bases, with 12 bases lying between them. The length of the CDR3 is 14 residues. Looked up from germline, CDR1 is LGHNA and CDR2 is YSLEER. CDR3 amino acids: CASSLAEEADTQYF. CDR3 in DNA: TGCGCCAGCAGCCTAGCGGAGGAGGCAGATACGCAGTATTTT.

In its sample, this clonotype was seen many times. The chain recombines TRBV6-4 with TRBJ2-3, with D possibly TRBD2 on 6 matching bases. Germline V gene sequence: CDR1 MRHNA, CDR2 SNTAGT. The CDR3 is made up of 14 amino acids. Between the trimmed V and J ends, which lost 3 bases and 4 bases, there was a span of 11 bases. Here the CDR3 DNA reads TGTGCCAGCAGTGAATTAGCGGCGTCAGATACGCAGTATTTT. Protein sequence: CASSELAASDTQYF.

This clonotype occurred many times. The J gene is TRBJ2-1, the V gene TRBV18, with TRBD1 matching 11 bases. The CDR3 covers 15 residues. The trim removed 3 bases at V and 10 bases at J, leaving 8 bases unmatched. Per the germline V gene, CDR1 is KGHSH and CDR2 is LQKENI. The chain's CDR3 is CASSPPGQGGREQFF. In DNA, the CDR3 is TGTGCCAGCTCACCCCCGGGACAGGGGGGACGGGAGCAGTTCTTC.